The text below deals with one T cell receptor (beta chain). The second PCR ran about 6 to 11 cycles with a sample-barcoded 5' primer and J-beta primers. TCRdb called the 5' RACE reads again in MiXCR, with one record for every CDR3 protein. This table has 790,000 or so distinct CDR3 sequences, about 47% appearing once. This sample is part of a study of blood T cells in healthy people across ages. Germline V CDR1 and CDR2: SGHTA, FQGNSA. V lost 4 bases and J lost 5, with 15 bases in between. The CDR3 has 14 amino acids. The clonotype originates from a man older than 75 in good health. The chain links TRBV7-2 to TRBJ2-7; D is ambiguous. Sequenced: blood. DNA for the CDR3: TGTGCCAGCAGCTCCCAATCTAATAGCCACGAGCAGTACTTC. Translation: CASSSQSNSHEQYF.